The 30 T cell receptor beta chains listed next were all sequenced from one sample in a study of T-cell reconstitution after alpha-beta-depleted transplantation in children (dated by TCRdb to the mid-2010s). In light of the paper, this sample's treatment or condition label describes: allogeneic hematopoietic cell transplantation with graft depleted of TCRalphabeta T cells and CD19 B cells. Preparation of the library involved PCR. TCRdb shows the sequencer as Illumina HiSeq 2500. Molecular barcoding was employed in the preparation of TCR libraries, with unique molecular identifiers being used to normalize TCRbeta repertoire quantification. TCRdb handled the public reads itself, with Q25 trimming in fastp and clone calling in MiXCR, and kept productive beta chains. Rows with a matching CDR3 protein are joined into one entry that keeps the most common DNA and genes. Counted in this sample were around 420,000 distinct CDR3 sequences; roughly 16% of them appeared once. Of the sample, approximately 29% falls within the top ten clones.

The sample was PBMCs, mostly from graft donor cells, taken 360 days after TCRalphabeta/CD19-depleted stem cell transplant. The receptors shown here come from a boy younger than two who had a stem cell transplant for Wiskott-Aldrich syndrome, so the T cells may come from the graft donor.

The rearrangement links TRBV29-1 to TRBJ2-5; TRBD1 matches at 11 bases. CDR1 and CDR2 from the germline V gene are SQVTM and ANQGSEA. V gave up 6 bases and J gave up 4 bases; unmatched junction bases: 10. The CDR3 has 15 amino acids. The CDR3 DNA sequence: TGCAGCGTACTACCGTGGGACAGGGGGTTAGAGACCCAGTACTTC. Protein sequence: CSVLPWDRGLETQYF.

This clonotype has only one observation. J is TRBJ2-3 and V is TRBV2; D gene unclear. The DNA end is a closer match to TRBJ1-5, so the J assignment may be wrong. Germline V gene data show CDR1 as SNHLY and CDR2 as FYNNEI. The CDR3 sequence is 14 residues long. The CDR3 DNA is TGTGCCAGCAGCGCGACCCTCAGAACAGATACGCAGCATTTT. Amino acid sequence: CASSATLRTDTQHF.

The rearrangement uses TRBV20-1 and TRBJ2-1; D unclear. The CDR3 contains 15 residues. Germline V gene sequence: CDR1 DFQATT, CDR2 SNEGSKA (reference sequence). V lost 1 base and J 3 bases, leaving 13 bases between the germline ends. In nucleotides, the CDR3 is TGCAGTGCTAGAGGTCGATCCTTAGGCTACAATGAGCAGTTCTTC. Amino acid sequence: CSARGRSLGYNEQFF.

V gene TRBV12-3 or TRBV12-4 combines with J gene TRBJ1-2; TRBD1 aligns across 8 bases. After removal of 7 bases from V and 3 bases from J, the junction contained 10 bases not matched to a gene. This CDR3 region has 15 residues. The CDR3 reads CASNSGGTGYYGYTF. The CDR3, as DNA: TGTGCCAGCAACTCGGGGGGGACAGGCTACTATGGCTACACCTTC.

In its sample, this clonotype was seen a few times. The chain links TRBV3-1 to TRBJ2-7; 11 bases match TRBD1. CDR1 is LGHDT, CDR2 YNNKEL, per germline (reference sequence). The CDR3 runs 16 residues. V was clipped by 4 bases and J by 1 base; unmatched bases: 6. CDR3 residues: CASSPRTGGGSYEQYF. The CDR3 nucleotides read TGTGCCAGCAGCCCCCGGACAGGGGGCGGTTCCTACGAGCAGTACTTC.

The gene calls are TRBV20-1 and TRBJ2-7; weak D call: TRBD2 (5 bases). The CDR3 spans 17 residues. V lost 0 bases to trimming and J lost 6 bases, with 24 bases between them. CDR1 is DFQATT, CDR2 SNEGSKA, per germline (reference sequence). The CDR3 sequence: CSARDEGPGSLGSEQYF. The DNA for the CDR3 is TGCAGTGCTAGAGACGAAGGTCCCGGGTCCCTAGGGAGCGAGCAGTACTTC.

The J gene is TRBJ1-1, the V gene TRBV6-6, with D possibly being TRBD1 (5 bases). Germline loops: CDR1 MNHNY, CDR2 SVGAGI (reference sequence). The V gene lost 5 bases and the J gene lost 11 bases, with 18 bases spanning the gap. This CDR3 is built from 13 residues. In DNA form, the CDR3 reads TGTGCCAGCAGTCGGACACTCGCGAGAGACGCTTTCTTT. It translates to CASSRTLARDAFF.

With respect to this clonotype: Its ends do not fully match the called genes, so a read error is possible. The DNA of the CDR3 is TGTGCCAGCAGTCCTAGACCGGGACTACACACCGGGGAGCTGTCTTTT. Translated, it gives CASSPRPGLHTGELSF. The chain couples TRBV6-1 to TRBJ2-2; the match to TRBD2 covers 7 bases. The CDR3 has 16 amino acids. The V gene's germline CDR1 is MNHNS and CDR2 SASEGT.

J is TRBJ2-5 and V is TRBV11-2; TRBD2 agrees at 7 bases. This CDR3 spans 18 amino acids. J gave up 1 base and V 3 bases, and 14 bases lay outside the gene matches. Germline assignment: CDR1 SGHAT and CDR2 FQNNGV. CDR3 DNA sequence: TGTGCCAGCAGCTTTTACCCTTACGCCGCGGGGGTCCAAGAGACCCAGTACTTC. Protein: CASSFYPYAAGVQETQYF.

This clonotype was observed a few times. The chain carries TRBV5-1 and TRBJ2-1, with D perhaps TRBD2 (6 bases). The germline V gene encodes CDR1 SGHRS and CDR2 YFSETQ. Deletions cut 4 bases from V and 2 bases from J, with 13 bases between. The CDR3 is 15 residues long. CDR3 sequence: CASSLRDSPYNEQFF. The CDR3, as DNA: TGCGCCAGCAGCCTCCGGGACTCGCCCTACAATGAGCAGTTCTTC.

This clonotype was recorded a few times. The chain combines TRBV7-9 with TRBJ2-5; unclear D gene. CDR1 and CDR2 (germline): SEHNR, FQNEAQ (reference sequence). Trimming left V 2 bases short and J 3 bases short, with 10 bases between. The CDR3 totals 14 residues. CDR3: CASSLYLAEETQYF. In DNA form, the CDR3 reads TGTGCCAGCAGCTTATATTTGGCAGAAGAGACCCAGTACTTC.

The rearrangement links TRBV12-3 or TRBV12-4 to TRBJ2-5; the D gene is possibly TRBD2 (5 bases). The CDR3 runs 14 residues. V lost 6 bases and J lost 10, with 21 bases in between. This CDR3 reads CASSQGFRLGDQYF. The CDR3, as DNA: TGTGCCAGCAGCCAAGGGTTTAGACTCGGGGACCAGTACTTC.

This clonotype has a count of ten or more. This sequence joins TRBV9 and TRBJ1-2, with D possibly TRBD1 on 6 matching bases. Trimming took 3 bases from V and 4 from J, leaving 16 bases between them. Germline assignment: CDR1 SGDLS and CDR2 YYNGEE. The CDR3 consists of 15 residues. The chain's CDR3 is CASSDHGQPPYGYTF. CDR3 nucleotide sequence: TGTGCCAGCAGCGATCACGGACAGCCGCCCTATGGCTACACCTTC.

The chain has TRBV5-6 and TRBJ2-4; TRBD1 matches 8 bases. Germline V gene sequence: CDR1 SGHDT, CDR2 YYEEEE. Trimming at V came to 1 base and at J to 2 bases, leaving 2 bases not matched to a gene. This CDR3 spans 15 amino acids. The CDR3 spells CASSLWTGTKNIQYF. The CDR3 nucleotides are TGTGCCAGCAGCTTGTGGACAGGGACCAAAAACATTCAGTACTTC.

CDR3 in DNA: TGTGCCAGCAGTTTACAGCGGGAGTCTACAGATACGCAGTATTTT. This sequence encodes CASSLQRESTDTQYF. The chain is built from TRBV27 and TRBJ2-3, with 8 bases lining up with TRBD2. Germline CDR1 reads MNHEY; CDR2 reads SMNVEV (reference sequence). This CDR3 has 15 residues. Trimming removed 2 bases from V and 3 bases from J; junction bases left unmatched: 4.

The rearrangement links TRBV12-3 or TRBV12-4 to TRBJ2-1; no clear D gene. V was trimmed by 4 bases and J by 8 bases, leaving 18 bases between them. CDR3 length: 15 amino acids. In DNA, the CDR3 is TGTGCCAGCAGTTCCCGGTTCCCGGGTGGCGATGAGCAGTTCTTC. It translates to CASSSRFPGGDEQFF.

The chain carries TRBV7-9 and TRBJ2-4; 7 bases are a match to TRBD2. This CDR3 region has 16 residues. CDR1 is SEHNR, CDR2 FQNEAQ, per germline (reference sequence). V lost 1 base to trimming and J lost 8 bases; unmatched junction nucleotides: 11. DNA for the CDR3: TGTGCCAGCAGCTTAGGGCGGGAGATGGGCAGGGACATTCAGTACTTC. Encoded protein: CASSLGREMGRDIQYF.

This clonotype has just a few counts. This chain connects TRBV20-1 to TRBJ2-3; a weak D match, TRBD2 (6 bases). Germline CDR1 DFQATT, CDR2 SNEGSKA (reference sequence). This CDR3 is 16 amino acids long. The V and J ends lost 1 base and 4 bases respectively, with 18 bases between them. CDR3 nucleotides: TGCAGTGCTAGAGTAGTCGGGGGACGTGGCTCAGATACGCAGTATTTT. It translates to CSARVVGGRGSDTQYF.

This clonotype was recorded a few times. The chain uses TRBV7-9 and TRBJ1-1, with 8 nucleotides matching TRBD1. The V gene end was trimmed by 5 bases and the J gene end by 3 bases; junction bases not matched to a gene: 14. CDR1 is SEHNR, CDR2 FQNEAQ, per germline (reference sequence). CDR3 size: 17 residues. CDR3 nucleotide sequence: TGTGCCAGCAGCCCAGGACAGGGAGGGTACGGAGACACTGAAGCTTTCTTT. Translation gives CASSPGQGGYGDTEAFF.

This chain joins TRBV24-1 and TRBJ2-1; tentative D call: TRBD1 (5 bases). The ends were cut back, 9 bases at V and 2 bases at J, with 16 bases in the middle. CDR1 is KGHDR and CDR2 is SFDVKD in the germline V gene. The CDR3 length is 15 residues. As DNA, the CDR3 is TGTGCCACCGCCGAGCAGGGCAGGACCTACAATGAGCAGTTCTTC. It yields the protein CATAEQGRTYNEQFF.

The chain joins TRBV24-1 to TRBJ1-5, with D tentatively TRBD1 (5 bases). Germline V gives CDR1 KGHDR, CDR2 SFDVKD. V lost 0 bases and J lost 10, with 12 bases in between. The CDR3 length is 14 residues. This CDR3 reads CATSDLHAGSPQHF. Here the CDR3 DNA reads TGTGCCACCAGTGATTTGCATGCAGGGAGTCCCCAGCATTTT.

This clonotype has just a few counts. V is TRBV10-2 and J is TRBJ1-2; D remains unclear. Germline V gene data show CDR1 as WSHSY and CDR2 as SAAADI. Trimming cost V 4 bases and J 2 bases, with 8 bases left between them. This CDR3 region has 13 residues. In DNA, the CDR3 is TGCGCCAGCAGTGCCTACCTCAACTATGGCTACACCTTC. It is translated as CASSAYLNYGYTF.

The CDR3 DNA is TGTGCCAGCAGCCAAGCAGGGGCGAATACTGAAGCTTTCTTT. As protein: CASSQAGANTEAFF. The chain carries TRBV3-1 and TRBJ1-1, with D perhaps TRBD1 (6 bases). Germline V gives CDR1 LGHDT, CDR2 YNNKEL (reference sequence). This CDR3 has 14 residues. The V gene lost 1 base and the J gene lost 5 bases, with 11 bases spanning the gap.

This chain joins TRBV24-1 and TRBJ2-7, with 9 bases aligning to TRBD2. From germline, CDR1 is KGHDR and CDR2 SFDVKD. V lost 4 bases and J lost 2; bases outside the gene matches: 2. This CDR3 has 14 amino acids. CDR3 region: CATSDPSGTYEQYF. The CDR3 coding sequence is TGTGCCACCAGTGACCCTAGCGGGACCTACGAGCAGTACTTC.

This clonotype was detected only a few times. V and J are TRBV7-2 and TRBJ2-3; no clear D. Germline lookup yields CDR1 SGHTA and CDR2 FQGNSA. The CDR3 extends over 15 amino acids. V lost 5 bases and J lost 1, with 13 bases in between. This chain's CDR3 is CASSPVNGRTDTQYF. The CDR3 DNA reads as TGTGCCAGCAGCCCCGTGAACGGACGCACAGATACGCAGTATTTT.

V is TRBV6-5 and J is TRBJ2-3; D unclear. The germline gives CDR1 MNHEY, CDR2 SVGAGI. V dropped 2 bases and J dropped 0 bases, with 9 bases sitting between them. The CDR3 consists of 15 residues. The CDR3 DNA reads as TGTGCCAGCAGTTACGCAAGGCCCAGCACAGATACGCAGTATTTT. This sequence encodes CASSYARPSTDTQYF.

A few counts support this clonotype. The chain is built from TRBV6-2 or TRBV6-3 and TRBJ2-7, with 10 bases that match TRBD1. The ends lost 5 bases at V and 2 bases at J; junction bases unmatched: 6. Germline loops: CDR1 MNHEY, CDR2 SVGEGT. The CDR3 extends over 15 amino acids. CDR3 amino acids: CASSRGQGHPYEQYF. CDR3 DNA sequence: TGTGCCAGCAGTAGGGGACAGGGGCATCCCTACGAGCAGTACTTC.

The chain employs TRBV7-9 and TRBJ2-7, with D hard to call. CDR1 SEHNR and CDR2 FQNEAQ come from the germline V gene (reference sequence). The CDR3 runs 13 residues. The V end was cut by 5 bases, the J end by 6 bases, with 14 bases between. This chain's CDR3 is CASSLSSLGEQYF. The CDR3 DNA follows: TGTGCCAGCAGCCTTAGCAGCCTCGGCGAGCAGTACTTC.

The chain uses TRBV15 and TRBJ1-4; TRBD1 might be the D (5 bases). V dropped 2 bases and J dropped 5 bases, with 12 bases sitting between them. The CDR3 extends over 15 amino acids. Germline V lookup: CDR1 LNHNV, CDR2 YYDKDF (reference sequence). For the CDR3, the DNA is TGTGCCACCAGCAGAAATGGGGCCCGGAATGAAAAACTGTTTTTT. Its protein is CATSRNGARNEKLFF.

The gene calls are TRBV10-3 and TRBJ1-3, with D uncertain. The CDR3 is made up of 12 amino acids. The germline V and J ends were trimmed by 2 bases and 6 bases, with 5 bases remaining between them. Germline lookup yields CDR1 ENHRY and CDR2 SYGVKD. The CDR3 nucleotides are TGTGCCATCAGTGAGGATCTAAACACCATATATTTT. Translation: CAISEDLNTIYF.